A single sample is the source of the 9 T cell receptor beta chains below, sequenced in a study of blood T cell repertoires in COVID-19. Generated by immunoSEQ multiplex PCR, the TCRdb table keeps only in-frame clones and is missing some. This sample has 250,000 to 300,000 clones, with about 88% found just once. Sequencing was done on a sample of peripheral blood. These receptors were obtained from a woman aged 40 to 50 who had recovered from COVID-19.

The chain's CDR3 is CASSDEQGSNQPQHF. CDR3 sequence (DNA): TGTGCCAGTAGTGACGAACAGGGCTCGAATCAGCCCCAGCATTTT. J is TRBJ1-5 and V is TRBV19, with D maybe TRBD1 (6 bases). The V gene lost 5 bases and the J gene lost 4 bases, with 15 bases spanning the gap. The CDR3 loop spans 15 amino acids. Germline assignment: CDR1 LNHDA and CDR2 SQIVND (reference sequence).

This sequence joins TRBV7-2 and TRBJ1-2; 8 bases fit TRBD1. CDR3 length: 16 amino acids. Germline trimming cut 5 bases from V and 5 bases from J; bases unmatched to any gene: 13. Germline values: CDR1 SGHTA, CDR2 FQGNSA. The CDR3: CASSPSFGQGWYGYTF. The CDR3 DNA sequence: TGTGCCAGCAGCCCATCCTTCGGACAGGGATGGTATGGCTACACCTTC.

This clone turned up a few times. The genes are TRBV4-2 and TRBJ2-7; perhaps TRBD2 as D (6 bases). The ends were cut back, 1 base at V and 4 bases at J, with 11 bases in the middle. Germline lookup yields CDR1 LGHNA and CDR2 YNFKEQ. The CDR3 length is 14 residues. The chain's CDR3 is CASSQGEEGYEQYF. The CDR3 DNA reads TGTGCCAGCAGCCAAGGGGAGGAGGGGTACGAGCAGTACTTC.

V and J are TRBV2 and TRBJ1-5; tentatively, D is TRBD1 (5 bases). CDR3 length: 14 amino acids. CDR1 and CDR2 from the germline V gene are SNHLY and FYNNEI. V lost 5 bases and J lost 5, with 13 bases in between. CDR3 coding DNA: TGTGCCAGCAGTAAGGGACTCTGGGATCAGCCCCAGCATTTT. Translated: CASSKGLWDQPQHF.

V is TRBV6-5 and J is TRBJ1-2; TRBD1 matches 10 bases. CDR3 length: 15 residues. The V gene end was trimmed by 2 bases and the J gene end by 6 bases; junction bases not matched to a gene: 6. In germline, CDR1 is MNHEY, CDR2 SVGAGI. CDR3 bases: TGTGCCAGCAGTTACCTGACAGGGGGCATGGATGGCTACACCTTC. Translating it yields CASSYLTGGMDGYTF.

This chain joins TRBV6-6 and TRBJ2-1; 9 bases map to TRBD2. The CDR3 length is 14 residues. CDR1 is MNHNY, CDR2 SVGAGI, per germline (reference sequence). Germline trimming cut 6 bases from V and 7 bases from J; bases unmatched to any gene: 7. In nucleotides, the CDR3 is TGTGCCAGCAGAGGGACTAGCCGAGGGAATGAGCAGTTCTTC. Its translation is CASRGTSRGNEQFF.

The gene calls are TRBV6-5 and TRBJ2-3; 7 bases align to TRBD2. With 5 bases clipped from V and 2 bases from J, the junction kept 1 base outside the gene matches. Germline V gene sequence: CDR1 MNHEY, CDR2 SVGAGI. The CDR3 runs to 13 residues. CDR3 DNA sequence: TGTGCCAGCAGTAGCGGGGACACAGATACGCAGTATTTT. It encodes CASSSGDTDTQYF.

This rearrangement joins TRBV4-1 to TRBJ2-3; D perhaps matches TRBD1 (6 bases). Trimming removed 6 bases at V and 2 bases at J, with 15 bases between. The V gene's germline CDR1 is MGHRA and CDR2 YSYEKL. The CDR3 length is 15 residues. For the CDR3, the DNA is TGCGCCAGCAGTCCACCGGGACAAGCCACAGATACGCAGTATTTT. This sequence encodes CASSPPGQATDTQYF.

This clone has only a few counts. This chain links TRBV2 with TRBJ1-1; D is unclear. Germline loops: CDR1 SNHLY, CDR2 FYNNEI. The ends were cut back, 9 bases at V and 0 bases at J, with 14 bases in the middle. The CDR3 length is 14 residues. The CDR3 sequence: CASRRAKVNTEAFF. CDR3 in DNA: TGTGCCAGTCGAAGAGCAAAAGTGAACACTGAAGCTTTCTTT. The full variable domain, its missing parts supplied by reference TRBV2 and TRBJ1-1, is EPEVTQTPSHQVTQMGQEVILRCVPISNHLYFYWYRQILGQKVEFLVSFYNNEISEKSEIFDDQFSVERPDGSNFTLKIRSTKLEDSAMYFCASRRAKVNTEAFFGQGTRLTVV.